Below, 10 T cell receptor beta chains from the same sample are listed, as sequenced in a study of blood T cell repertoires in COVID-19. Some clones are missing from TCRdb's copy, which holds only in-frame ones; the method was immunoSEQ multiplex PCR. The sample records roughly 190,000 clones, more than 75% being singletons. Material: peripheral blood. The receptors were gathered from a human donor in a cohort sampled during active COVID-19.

Written as DNA, the CDR3 is TGTGCCAGCAGTTTACTCACCCCAGGGCAGAACACTGAAGCTTTCTTT. Translation: CASSLLTPGQNTEAFF. This chain links TRBV28 with TRBJ1-1, with TRBD1 as a possible D gene (5 bases). CDR1 is MDHEN and CDR2 is SYDVKM in the germline V gene. The CDR3 has 16 amino acids. Trimming took 2 bases from V and 1 from J, leaving 14 bases between them.

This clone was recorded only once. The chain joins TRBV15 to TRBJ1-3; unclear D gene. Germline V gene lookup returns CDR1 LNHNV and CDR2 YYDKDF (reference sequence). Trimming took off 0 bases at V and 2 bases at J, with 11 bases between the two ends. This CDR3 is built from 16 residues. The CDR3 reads CATSRETRTPGNTIYF. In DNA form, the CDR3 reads TGTGCCACCAGCAGAGAGACCCGGACTCCTGGAAACACCATATATTTT.

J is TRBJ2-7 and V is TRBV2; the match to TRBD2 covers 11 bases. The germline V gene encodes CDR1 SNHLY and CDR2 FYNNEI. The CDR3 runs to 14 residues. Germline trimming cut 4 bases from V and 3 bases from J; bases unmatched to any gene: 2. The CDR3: CASSGLAGNYEQYF. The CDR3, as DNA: TGTGCCAGCAGTGGACTAGCGGGAAACTACGAGCAGTACTTC.

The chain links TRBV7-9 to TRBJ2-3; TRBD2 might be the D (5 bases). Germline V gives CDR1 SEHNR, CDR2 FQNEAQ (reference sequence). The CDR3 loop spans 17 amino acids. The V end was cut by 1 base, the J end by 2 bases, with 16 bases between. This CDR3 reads CASSLGGWRVNTDTQYF. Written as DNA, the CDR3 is TGTGCCAGCAGCTTAGGCGGCTGGCGGGTAAACACAGATACGCAGTATTTT.

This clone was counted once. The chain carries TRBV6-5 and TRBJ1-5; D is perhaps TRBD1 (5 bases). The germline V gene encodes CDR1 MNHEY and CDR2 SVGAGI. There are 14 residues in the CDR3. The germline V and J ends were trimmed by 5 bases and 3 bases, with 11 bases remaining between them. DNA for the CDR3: TGTGCCAGCAGTAGCCAGGGCTACAATCAGCCCCAGCATTTT. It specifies CASSSQGYNQPQHF.

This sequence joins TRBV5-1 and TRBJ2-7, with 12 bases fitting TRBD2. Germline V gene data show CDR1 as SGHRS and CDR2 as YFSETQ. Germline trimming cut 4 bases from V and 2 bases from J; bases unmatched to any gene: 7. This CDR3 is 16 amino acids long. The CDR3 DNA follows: TGCGCCAGCAGCGTAGGGACTAGCGGGCTTACCTACGAGCAGTACTTC. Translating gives CASSVGTSGLTYEQYF.

The CDR3, as DNA: TGCGCCAGCAGCACTAGCGGGGATTCAAACTCACCCCTCCACTTT. Its protein product is CASSTSGDSNSPLHF. The rearrangement links TRBV5-1 to TRBJ1-6; D is unresolved. Germline-derived CDR1 and CDR2 are SGHRS and YFSETQ. V lost 4 bases, J lost 10 bases, and 18 bases lay in between. The CDR3 is 15 residues long.

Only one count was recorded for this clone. CDR3 residues: CASSPRADRDFRKLFF. CDR3 nucleotides: TGTGCCAGTAGTCCAAGGGCGGACAGGGACTTCCGAAAACTGTTTTTT. V usage is TRBV19 and J usage is TRBJ1-4; TRBD1 agrees at 8 bases. The CDR3 loop spans 16 amino acids. V lost 5 bases to trimming and J lost 10 bases; unmatched junction nucleotides: 15. Germline-derived CDR1 and CDR2 are LNHDA and SQIVND (reference sequence).

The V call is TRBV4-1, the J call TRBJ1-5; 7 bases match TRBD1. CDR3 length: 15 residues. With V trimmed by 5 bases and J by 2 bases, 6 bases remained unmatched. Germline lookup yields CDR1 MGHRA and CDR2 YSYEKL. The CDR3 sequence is CASSVYRGGNQPQHF. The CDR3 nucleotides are TGCGCCAGCAGCGTTTACAGGGGCGGCAATCAGCCCCAGCATTTT.

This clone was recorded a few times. CDR3 sequence: CASSYTPDSGETQYF. CDR3 sequence (DNA): TGTGCCAGCAGTTACACCCCAGATTCGGGGGAGACCCAGTACTTC. This chain uses TRBV6-2 or TRBV6-3 with TRBJ2-5; TRBD2 is a possible D gene (5 bases). The ends were cut back, 2 bases at V and 5 bases at J, with 15 bases in the middle. The CDR3 consists of 15 residues. Germline V gene lookup returns CDR1 MNHEY and CDR2 SVGEGT.